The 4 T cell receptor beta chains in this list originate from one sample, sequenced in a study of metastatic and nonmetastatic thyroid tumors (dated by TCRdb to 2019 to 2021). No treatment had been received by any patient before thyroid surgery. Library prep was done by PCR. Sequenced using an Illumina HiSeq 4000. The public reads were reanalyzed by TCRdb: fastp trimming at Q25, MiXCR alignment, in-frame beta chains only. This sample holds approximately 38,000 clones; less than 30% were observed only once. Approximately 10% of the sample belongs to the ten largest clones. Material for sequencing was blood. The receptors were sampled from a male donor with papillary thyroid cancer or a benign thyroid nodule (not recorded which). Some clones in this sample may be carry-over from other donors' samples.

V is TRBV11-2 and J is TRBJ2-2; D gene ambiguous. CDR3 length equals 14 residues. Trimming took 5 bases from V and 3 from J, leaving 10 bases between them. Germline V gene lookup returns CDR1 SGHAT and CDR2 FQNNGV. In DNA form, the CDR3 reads TGTGCCAGCAGCCCCAGGCCCCACACCGGGGAGCTGTTTTTT. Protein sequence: CASSPRPHTGELFF.

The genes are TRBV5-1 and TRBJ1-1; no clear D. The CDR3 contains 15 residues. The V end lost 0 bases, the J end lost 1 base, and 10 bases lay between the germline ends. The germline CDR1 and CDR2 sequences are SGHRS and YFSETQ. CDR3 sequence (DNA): TGCGCCAGCAGCTTGGCCCGGGTGCGGAACACTGAAGCTTTCTTT. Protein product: CASSLARVRNTEAFF.

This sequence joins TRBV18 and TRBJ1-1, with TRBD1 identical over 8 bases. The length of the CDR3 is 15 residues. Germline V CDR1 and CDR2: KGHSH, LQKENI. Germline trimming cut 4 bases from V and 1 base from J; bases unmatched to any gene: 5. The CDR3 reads CASSQNRGENTEAFF. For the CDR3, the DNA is TGTGCCAGCTCACAAAACAGGGGGGAGAACACTGAAGCTTTCTTT.

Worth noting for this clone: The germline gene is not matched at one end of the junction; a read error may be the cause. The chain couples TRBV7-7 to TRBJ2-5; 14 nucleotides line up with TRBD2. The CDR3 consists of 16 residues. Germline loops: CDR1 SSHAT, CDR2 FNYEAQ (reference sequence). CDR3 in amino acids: CASSRGTSGSWETQYF. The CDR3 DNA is TGTGCTAGCAGCCGCGGGACTAGCGGGAGCTGGGAGACCCAGTACTTC. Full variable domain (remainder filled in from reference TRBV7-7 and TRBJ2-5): GAGVSQSPRYKVTKRGQDVTLRCDPISSHATLYWYQQALGQGPEFLTYFNYEAQPDKSGLPSDRFSAERPEGSISTLTIQRTEQRDSAMYRCASSRGTSGSWETQYFGPGTRLLVL.